This T cell receptor (beta chain) came from a study of cytotoxic CD8 clonotypes in ibrutinib-treated CLL. Study as a whole: Treatment had run for a median around eleven months, range 6 to 36, when response samples were taken.

Only in-frame clones appear in the TCRdb table, and some are missing; sequencing was by immunoSEQ multiplex PCR. This sample carries some 130,000 clones, about 75% of them seen once, and the ten largest clones take just over 5%. Genomic DNA (about 2 micrograms) was obtained from cryopreserved PBMCs for construction of TCR beta libraries. Germline V gives CDR1 SGHVS, CDR2 FNYEAQ. The CDR3 runs to 17 residues. Trimming removed 5 bases from V and 2 bases from J, with 19 bases in between. The receptor's source is a human donor with chronic lymphocytic leukemia. The V gene is TRBV7-6, the J gene TRBJ2-1; D gene uncertain. The sequenced sample was PBMCs, obtained after 24 months of ibrutinib treatment. CDR3 DNA: TGTGCCAGCAGCCCTTTGCCGGCCCCGCTTCCCTACAATGAGCAGTTCTTC. It translates to CASSPLPAPLPYNEQFF.